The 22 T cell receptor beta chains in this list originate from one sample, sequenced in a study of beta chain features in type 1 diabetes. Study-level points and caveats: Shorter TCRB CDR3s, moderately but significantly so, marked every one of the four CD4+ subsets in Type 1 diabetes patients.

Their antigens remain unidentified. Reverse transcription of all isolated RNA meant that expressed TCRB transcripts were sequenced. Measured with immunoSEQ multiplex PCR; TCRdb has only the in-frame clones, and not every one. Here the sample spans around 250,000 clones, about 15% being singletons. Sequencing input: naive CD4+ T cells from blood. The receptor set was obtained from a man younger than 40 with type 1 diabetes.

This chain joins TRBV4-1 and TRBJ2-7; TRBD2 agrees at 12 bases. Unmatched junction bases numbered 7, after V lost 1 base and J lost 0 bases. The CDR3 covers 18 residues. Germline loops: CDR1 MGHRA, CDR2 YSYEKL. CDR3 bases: TGCGCCAGCAGCCAAGGACTAGCGGGGGCCGATACCTCCTACGAGCAGTACTTC. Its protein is CASSQGLAGADTSYEQYF.

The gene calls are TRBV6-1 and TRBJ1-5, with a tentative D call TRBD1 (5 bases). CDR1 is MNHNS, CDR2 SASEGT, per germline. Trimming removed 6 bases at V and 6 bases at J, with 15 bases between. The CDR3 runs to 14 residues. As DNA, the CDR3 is TGTGCCAGCAGCGAGAACCAGGGAGGTCAGCCCCAGCATTTT. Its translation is CASSENQGGQPQHF.

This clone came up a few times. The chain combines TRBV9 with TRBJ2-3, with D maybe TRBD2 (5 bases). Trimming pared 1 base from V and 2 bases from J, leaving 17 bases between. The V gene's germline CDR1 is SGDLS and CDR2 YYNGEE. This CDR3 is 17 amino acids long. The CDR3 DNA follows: TGTGCCAGCAGCGTATCTGGTAGCGCTGGTAACACAGATACGCAGTATTTT. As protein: CASSVSGSAGNTDTQYF.

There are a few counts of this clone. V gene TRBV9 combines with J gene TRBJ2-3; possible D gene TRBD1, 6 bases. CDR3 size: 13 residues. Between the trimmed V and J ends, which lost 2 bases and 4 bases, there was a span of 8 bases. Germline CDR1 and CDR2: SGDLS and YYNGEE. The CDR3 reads CASSVGAADTQYF. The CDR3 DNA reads TGTGCCAGCAGCGTGGGGGCGGCAGATACGCAGTATTTT.

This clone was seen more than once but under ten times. The chain's CDR3 is CASSLAGGVGTEAFF. The CDR3 coding sequence is TGTGCCAGCAGCTTAGCGGGGGGGGTGGGCACTGAAGCTTTCTTT. The genes are TRBV7-2 and TRBJ1-1, with D perhaps matching TRBD1 (5 bases). V lost 0 bases, J lost 4 bases, and 12 bases lay in between. Germline V gene data show CDR1 as SGHTA and CDR2 as FQGNSA. The CDR3 contains 15 residues.

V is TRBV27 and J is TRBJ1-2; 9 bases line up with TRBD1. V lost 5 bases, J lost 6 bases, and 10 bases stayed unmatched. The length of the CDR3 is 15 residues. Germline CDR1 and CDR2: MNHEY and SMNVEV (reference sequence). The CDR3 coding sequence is TGTGCCAGCAGTAAGAACTTTGGACAGGGGAATGGCTACACCTTC. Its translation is CASSKNFGQGNGYTF.

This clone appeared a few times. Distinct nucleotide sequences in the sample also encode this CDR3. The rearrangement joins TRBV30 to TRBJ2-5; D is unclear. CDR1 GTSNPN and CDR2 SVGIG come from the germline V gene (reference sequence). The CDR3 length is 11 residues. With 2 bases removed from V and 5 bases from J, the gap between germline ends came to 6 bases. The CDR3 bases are TGTGCCTGGAGTCTCGGGGAGACCCAGTACTTC. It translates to CAWSLGETQYF. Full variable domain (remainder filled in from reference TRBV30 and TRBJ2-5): SQTIHQWPATLVQPVGSPLSLECTVEGTSNPNLYWYRQAAGRGLQLLFYSVGIGQISSEVPQNLSASRPQDRQFILSSKKLLLSDSGFYLCAWSLGETQYFGPGTRLLVL.

This chain's CDR3 is CASSYLAGPAYEQYF. The CDR3 region has the DNA TGTGCCAGCAGTTACCTAGCGGGGCCAGCCTACGAGCAGTACTTC. The chain joins TRBV6-6 to TRBJ2-7; TRBD2 agrees at 9 bases. V lost 2 bases and J lost 2; bases outside the gene matches: 4. This CDR3 contains 15 residues. Germline V lookup: CDR1 MNHNY, CDR2 SVGAGI (reference sequence).

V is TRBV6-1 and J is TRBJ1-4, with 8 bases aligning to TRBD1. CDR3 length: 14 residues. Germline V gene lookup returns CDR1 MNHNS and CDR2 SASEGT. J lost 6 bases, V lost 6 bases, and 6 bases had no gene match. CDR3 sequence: CASSPDREDEKLFF. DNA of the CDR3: TGTGCCAGCAGCCCGGACAGGGAGGATGAAAAACTGTTTTTT.

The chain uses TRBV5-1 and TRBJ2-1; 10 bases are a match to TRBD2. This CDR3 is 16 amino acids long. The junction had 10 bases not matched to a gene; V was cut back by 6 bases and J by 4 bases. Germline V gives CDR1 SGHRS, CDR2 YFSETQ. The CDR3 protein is CASTLGASGSYNEQFF. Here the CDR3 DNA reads TGCGCCAGCACCCTGGGGGCTAGCGGGAGTTACAATGAGCAGTTCTTC.

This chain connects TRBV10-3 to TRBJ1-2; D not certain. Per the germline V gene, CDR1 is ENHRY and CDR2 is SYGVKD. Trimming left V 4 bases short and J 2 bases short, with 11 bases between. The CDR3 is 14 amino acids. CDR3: CAISGSTENYGYTF. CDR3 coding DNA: TGTGCCATCAGTGGTTCGACTGAGAACTATGGCTACACCTTC.

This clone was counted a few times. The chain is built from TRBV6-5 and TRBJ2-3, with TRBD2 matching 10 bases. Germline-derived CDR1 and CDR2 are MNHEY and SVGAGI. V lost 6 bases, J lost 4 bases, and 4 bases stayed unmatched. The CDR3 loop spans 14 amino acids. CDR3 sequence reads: CASRPSGSPDTQYF. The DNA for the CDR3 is TGTGCCAGCAGACCTAGCGGGAGCCCAGATACGCAGTATTTT.

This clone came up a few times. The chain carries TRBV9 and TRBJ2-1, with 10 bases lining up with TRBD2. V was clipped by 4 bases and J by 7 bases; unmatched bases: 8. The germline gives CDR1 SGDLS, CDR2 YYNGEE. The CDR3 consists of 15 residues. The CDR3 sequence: CASSTSGGAGNEQFF. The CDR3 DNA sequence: TGTGCCAGCAGCACGAGCGGGGGGGCGGGTAATGAGCAGTTCTTC.

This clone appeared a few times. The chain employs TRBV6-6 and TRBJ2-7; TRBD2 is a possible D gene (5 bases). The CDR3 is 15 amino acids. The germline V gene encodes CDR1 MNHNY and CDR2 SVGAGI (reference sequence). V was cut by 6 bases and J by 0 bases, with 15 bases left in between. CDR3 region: CASRTIASSSYEQYF. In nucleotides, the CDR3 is TGTGCCAGCAGGACTATAGCGTCGAGCTCCTACGAGCAGTACTTC.

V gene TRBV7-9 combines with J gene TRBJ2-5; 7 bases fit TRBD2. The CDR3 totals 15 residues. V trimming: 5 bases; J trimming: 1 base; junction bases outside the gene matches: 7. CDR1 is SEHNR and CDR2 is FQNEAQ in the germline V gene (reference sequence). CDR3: CASSQLAGPQETQYF. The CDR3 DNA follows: TGTGCCAGCAGCCAGTTAGCGGGCCCCCAAGAGACCCAGTACTTC.

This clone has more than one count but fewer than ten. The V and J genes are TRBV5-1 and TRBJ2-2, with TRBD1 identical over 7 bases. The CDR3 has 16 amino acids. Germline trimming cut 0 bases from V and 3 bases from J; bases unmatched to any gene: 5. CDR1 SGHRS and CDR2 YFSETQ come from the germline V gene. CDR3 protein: CASSLDRTGDTGELFF. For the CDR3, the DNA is TGCGCCAGCAGCTTGGATAGGACAGGCGACACCGGGGAGCTGTTTTTT.

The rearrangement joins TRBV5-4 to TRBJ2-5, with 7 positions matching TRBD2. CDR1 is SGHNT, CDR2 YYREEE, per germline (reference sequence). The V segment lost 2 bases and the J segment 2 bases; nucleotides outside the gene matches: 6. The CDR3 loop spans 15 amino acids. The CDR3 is CASSFGSGLQETQYF. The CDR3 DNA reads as TGTGCCAGCAGCTTTGGTTCGGGACTACAAGAGACCCAGTACTTC.

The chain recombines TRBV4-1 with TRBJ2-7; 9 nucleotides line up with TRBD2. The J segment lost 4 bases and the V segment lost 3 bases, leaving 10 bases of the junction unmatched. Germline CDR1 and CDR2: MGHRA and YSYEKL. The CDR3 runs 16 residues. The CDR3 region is CASSHPLAGPAYEQYF. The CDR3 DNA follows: TGCGCCAGCAGCCACCCTCTAGCGGGGCCAGCTTACGAGCAGTACTTC.

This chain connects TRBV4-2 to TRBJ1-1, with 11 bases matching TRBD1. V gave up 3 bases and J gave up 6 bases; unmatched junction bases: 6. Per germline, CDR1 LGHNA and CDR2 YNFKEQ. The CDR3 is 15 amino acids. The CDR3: CASSQSGTGGAEAFF. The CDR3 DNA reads TGTGCCAGCAGCCAGTCCGGGACAGGGGGGGCTGAAGCTTTCTTT.

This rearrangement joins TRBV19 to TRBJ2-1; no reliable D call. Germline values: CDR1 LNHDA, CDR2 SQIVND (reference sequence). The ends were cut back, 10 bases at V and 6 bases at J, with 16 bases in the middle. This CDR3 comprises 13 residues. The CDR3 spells CATQTRPGNEQFF. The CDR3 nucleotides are TGTGCCACCCAAACCCGACCGGGCAATGAGCAGTTCTTC.

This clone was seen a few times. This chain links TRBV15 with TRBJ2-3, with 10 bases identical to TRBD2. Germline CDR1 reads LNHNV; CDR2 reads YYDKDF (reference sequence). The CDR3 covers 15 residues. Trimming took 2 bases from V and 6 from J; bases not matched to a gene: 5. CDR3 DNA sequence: TGTGCCACCAGCAGACCCCTAGCGGGAGTGGATACGCAGTATTTT. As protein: CATSRPLAGVDTQYF.

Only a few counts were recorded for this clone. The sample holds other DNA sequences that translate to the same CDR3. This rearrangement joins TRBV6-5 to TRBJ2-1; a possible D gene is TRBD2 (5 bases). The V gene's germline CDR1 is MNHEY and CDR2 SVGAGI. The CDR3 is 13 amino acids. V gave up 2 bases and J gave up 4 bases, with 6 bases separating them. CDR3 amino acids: CASSYRGYNEQFF. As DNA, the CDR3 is TGTGCCAGCAGTTACCGGGGATACAATGAGCAGTTCTTC.